These 10 T cell receptor beta chains were all obtained from the same sample, sequenced in a study of blood T cell repertoires in COVID-19. Profiling relied on immunoSEQ multiplex PCR, and the TCRdb table lists in-frame clones only, not all of them. The sample consists of approximately 210,000 clones, about 84% of them appearing once. Material: PBMCs or T cells enriched from blood (not recorded which). These receptors came from a young man with acute COVID-19.

This clone was seen just once. The rearrangement links TRBV5-1 to TRBJ1-6, with D unclear. V lost 4 bases to trimming and J lost 1 base, with 9 bases between them. Germline V CDR1 and CDR2: SGHRS, YFSETQ. The CDR3 has 15 residues. The CDR3 loop is CASSPAESYNSPLHF. The CDR3 DNA reads as TGCGCCAGCAGCCCTGCGGAATCCTATAATTCACCCCTCCACTTT.

The chain carries TRBV19 and TRBJ1-2; 8 bases line up with TRBD1. In germline, CDR1 is LNHDA, CDR2 SQIVND (reference sequence). The ends lost 1 base at V and 6 bases at J; junction bases unmatched: 4. This CDR3 is built from 14 residues. The CDR3 DNA reads as TGTGCCAGTAGTATAGGACAGGGGTCCCATGGCTACACCTTC. Encoded protein: CASSIGQGSHGYTF.

J is TRBJ1-2 and V is TRBV7-9, with 7 bases aligning to TRBD1. The CDR3 has 13 residues. Germline assignment: CDR1 SEHNR and CDR2 FQNEAQ (reference sequence). The ends lost 7 bases at V and 2 bases at J; junction bases unmatched: 4. CDR3 sequence reads: CASTGTANYGYTF. Written as DNA, the CDR3 is TGTGCCAGCACCGGGACAGCAAACTATGGCTACACCTTC.

The V call is TRBV29-1, the J call TRBJ2-2, with D unresolved. The CDR3 spans 12 residues. V lost 7 bases and J 4 bases, leaving 10 bases between the germline ends. The germline V gene has CDR1 SQVTM and CDR2 ANQGSEA. CDR3: CSGRAVTGELFF. The CDR3 DNA follows: TGCAGCGGGCGCGCGGTCACCGGGGAGCTGTTTTTT.

This clone was seen once. V gene TRBV7-6 combines with J gene TRBJ2-7, with TRBD1 as a possible D gene (6 bases). The CDR3 totals 15 residues. Germline CDR1 and CDR2: SGHVS and FNYEAQ. V lost 6 bases to trimming and J lost 1 base, with 16 bases between them. Written as DNA, the CDR3 is TGTGCCAGCAGTCGCTTCTCCGGGACATCCTACGAGCAGTACTTC. Translating gives CASSRFSGTSYEQYF.

V gene TRBV9 combines with J gene TRBJ1-2; 7 bases are a match to TRBD1. Per germline, CDR1 SGDLS and CDR2 YYNGEE. Germline trimming cut 5 bases from V and 3 bases from J; bases unmatched to any gene: 4. The CDR3 has 13 amino acids. This chain's CDR3 is CASRGGTDYGYTF. The CDR3 DNA reads as TGTGCCAGCAGAGGTGGGACAGACTATGGCTACACCTTC.

The CDR3, as DNA: TGTGCCAGCAGTTTGTCTGGGCGCGAGACCCAGTACTTC. The encoded protein is CASSLSGRETQYF. V is TRBV27 and J is TRBJ2-5; the D is unclear. V gave up 3 bases and J gave up 5 bases, with 10 bases separating them. The germline V gene encodes CDR1 MNHEY and CDR2 SMNVEV (reference sequence). The CDR3 is made up of 13 amino acids.

The V and J genes are TRBV10-2 and TRBJ2-7; D might be TRBD1 (6 bases). Germline V gene sequence: CDR1 WSHSY, CDR2 SAAADI. CDR3 length: 15 amino acids. With 0 bases removed from V and 5 bases from J, the gap between germline ends came to 14 bases. CDR3 amino acids: CASSESNTGYHEQYF. The DNA for the CDR3 is TGCGCCAGCAGTGAGTCCAATACAGGGTACCACGAGCAGTACTTC.

The rearrangement joins TRBV10-3 to TRBJ1-2, with 12 bases fitting TRBD1. The CDR3 is 16 amino acids. Germline CDR1 ENHRY, CDR2 SYGVKD. V trimming: 7 bases; J trimming: 4 bases; junction bases outside the gene matches: 10. This CDR3 reads CAITQTRGQGAYGYTF. In DNA form, the CDR3 reads TGTGCCATCACCCAGACGAGGGGACAGGGGGCCTATGGCTACACCTTC.

This clone showed up just a few times. The chain carries TRBV5-7 and TRBJ1-1; D might be TRBD1 (5 bases). TRBV5-7 is recorded as an ORF, its role being uncertain. The CDR3 loop spans 18 amino acids. V was cut by 1 base and J by 4 bases, with 23 bases left in between. This CDR3 reads CASSLQWGFRVKGTEAFF. The CDR3 region has the DNA TGTGCCAGCAGCTTGCAATGGGGATTCAGGGTGAAGGGCACTGAAGCTTTCTTT.